This T cell receptor (beta chain) was obtained from a study of beta chain features in type 1 diabetes. Study in general: On cell yields, gender and age, patients and healthy donors were similar.

In its sample, this clone was seen a few times. Its antigen is unidentified. With V trimmed by 5 bases and J by 5 bases, 10 bases remained unmatched. The CDR3 loop spans 16 amino acids. CDR1 and CDR2 (germline): SEHNR, FQNEAQ (reference sequence). Of the isolated RNA, all was reverse transcribed, and so the sequenced material was expressed TCRB transcripts. Only in-frame clones appear in the TCRdb table, and some are missing; sequencing was by immunoSEQ multiplex PCR. The sample lists about 710,000 clones, about 14% occurring once. Study-level results: A cDNA-based sequencing approach could over-represent cells with high TCR expression. Within each of all four CD4+ subsets, Type 1 diabetes patients had TCRB CDR3s that were moderately but significantly shorter.

CD4+ cells of the naive, central memory, regulatory and stem cell-like memory types were sorted via CD45RO/CCR7/CD25/CD127/CD95/CD27. Purity of each sorted population was above 95%. The sequence derives from a man aged 18 to 29 with type 1 diabetes. This chain connects TRBV7-9 to TRBJ2-1; 9 bases are a match to TRBD2. Sample: naive CD4+ T cells from blood. The CDR3 DNA reads as TGTGCCAGCAGCGAGACTAGCGGATTTTCAAACAATGAGCAGTTCTTC. It translates to CASSETSGFSNNEQFF.